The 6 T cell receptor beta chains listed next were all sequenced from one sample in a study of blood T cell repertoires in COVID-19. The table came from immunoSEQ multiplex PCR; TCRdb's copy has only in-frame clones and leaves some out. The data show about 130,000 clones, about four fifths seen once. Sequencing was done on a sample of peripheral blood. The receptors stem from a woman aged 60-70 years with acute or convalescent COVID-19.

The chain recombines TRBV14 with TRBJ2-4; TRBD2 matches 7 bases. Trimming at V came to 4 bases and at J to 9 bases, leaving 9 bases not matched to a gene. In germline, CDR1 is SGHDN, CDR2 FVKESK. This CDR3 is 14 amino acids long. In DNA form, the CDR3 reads TGTGCCAGCAGCCCCTTAGCGGGCGGGGGCATTCAGTACTTC. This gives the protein CASSPLAGGGIQYF.

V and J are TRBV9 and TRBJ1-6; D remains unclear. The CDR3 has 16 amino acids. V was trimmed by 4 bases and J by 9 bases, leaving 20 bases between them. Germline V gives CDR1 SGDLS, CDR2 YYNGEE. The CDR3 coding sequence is TGTGCCAGCAGCAAAGAGCCCCGGGATTCGGGTTCACCCCTCCACTTT. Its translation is CASSKEPRDSGSPLHF.

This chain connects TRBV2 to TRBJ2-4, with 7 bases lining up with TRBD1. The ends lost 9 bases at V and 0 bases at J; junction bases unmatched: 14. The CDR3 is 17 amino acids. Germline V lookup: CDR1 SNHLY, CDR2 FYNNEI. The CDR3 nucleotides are TGTGCCAGTCATGGGACAGCAGGAGTCCTAGCCAAAAACATTCAGTACTTC. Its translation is CASHGTAGVLAKNIQYF.

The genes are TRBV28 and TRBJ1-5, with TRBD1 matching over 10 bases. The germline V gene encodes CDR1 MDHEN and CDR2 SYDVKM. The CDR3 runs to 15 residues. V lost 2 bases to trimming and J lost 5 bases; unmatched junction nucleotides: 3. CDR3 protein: CASSLPGQGYQPQHF. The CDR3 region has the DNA TGTGCCAGCAGTTTACCGGGACAGGGGTATCAGCCCCAGCATTTT. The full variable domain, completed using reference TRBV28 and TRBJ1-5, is DVKVTQSSRYLVKRTGEKVFLECVQDMDHENMFWYRQDPGLGLRLIYFSYDVKMKEKGDIPEGYSVSREKKERFSLILESASTNQTSMYLCASSLPGQGYQPQHFGDGTRLSIL.

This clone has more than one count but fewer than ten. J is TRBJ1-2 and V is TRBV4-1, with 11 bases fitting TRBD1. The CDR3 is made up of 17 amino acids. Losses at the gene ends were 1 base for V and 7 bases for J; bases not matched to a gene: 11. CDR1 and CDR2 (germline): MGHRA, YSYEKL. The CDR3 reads CASSQVPRDRGSRGYTF. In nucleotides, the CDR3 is TGCGCCAGCAGCCAAGTGCCTCGGGACAGGGGGTCGCGTGGCTACACCTTC.

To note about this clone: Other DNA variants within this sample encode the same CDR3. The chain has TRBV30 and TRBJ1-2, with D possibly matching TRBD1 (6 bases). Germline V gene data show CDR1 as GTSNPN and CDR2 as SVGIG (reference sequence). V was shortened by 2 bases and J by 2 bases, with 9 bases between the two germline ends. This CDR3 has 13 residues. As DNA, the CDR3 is TGTGCCTGGAGTCCAGGGGCCAACTATGGCTACACCTTC. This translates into CAWSPGANYGYTF.